What follows describes a single T cell receptor (beta chain). The treatment is: oral pan-JAK inhibitor, 5-10 mg twice daily. This record comes from a study of CD8+ T cells in alopecia areata. It was cDNA, reverse transcribed from extracted RNA, that served as the sequencing template. The protocol was immunoSEQ multiplex PCR, while the TCRdb copy is restricted to in-frame clones and leaves out a portion. The sample contains some 95,000 clones, roughly 46% of which appear only once. The sequenced sample was CD8+ T cells sorted from blood, obtained at week 24, from a patient treated with tofacitinib. This TCR derives from a human donor with alopecia areata.

The CDR3 coding sequence is TGTGCCTGGGAGGGGCCGGGCCCCACTGAAGCTTTCTTT. Its translation: CAWEGPGPTEAFF. This chain uses TRBV30 with TRBJ1-1; the D gene is possibly TRBD1 (5 bases). The germline CDR1 and CDR2 sequences are GTSNPN and SVGIG (reference sequence). V lost 5 bases and J lost 4, with 14 bases in between. The CDR3 sequence is 13 residues long. Variable domain in full (rest from reference TRBV30 and TRBJ1-1): SQTIHQWPATLVQPVGSPLSLECTVEGTSNPNLYWYRQAAGRGLQLLFYSVGIGQISSEVPQNLSASRPQDRQFILSSKKLLLSDSGFYLCAWEGPGPTEAFFGQGTRLTVV.